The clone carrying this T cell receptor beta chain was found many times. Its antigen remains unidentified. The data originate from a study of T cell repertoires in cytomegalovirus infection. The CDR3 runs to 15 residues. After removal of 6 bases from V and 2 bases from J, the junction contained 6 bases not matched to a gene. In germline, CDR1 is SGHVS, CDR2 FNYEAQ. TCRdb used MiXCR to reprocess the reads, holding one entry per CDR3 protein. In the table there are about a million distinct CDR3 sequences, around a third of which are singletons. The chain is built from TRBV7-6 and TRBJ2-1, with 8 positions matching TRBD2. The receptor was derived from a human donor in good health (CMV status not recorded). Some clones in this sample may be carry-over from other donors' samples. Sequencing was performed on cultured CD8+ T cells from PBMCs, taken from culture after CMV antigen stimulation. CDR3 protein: CASSLSGATYNEQFF. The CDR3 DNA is TGTGCCAGCAGTCTTAGCGGGGCGACCTACAATGAGCAGTTCTTC.